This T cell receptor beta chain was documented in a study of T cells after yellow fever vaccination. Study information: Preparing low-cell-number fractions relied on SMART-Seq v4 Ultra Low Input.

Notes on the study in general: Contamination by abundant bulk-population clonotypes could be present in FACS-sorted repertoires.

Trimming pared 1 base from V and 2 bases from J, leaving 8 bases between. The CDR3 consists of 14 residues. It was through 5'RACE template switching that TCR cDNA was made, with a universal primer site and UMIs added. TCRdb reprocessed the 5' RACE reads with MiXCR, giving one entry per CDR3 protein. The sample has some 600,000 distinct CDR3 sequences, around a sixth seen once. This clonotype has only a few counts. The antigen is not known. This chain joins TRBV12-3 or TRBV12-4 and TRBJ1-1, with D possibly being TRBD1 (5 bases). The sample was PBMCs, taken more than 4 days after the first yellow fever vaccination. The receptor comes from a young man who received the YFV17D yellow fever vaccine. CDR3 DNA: TGTGCCAGCAGTTTAGGGACATCAAACACTGAAGCTTTCTTT. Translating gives CASSLGTSNTEAFF.